The 32 T cell receptor beta chains listed next were all sequenced from one sample in a study of PD-1 blockade in classical Hodgkin lymphoma. No patient escaped relapse after autologous stem cell transplantation, and brentuximab vedotin exposure varied. The table came from immunoSEQ multiplex PCR; TCRdb's copy has only in-frame clones and leaves some out. The sample includes approximately 4,400 clones, about 64% of them seen just once. The sequencing used peripheral blood mononuclear cells (PBMCs), collected at baseline. The receptors come from a human donor with classical Hodgkin lymphoma.

The gene calls are TRBV4-3 and TRBJ1-6; a weak D match, TRBD1 (6 bases). Germline CDR1 LGHNA, CDR2 YSLEER. CDR3 length: 15 residues. The V end was cut by 0 bases, the J end by 10 bases, with 13 bases between. In nucleotides, the CDR3 is TGCGCCAGCAGCCAAGATCTCAGGGGAGGGTCACCCCTCCACTTT. Translating gives CASSQDLRGGSPLHF.

The chain carries TRBV7-2 and TRBJ2-2; D is perhaps TRBD1 or TRBD2 (5 bases each). The germline gives CDR1 SGHTA, CDR2 FQGNSA. The V end was cut by 5 bases, the J end by 4 bases, with 17 bases between. The CDR3 length is 16 residues. The CDR3 region is CASSLPGDPGTGELFF. In DNA, the CDR3 is TGTGCCAGCAGCCTACCCGGGGACCCGGGCACCGGGGAGCTGTTTTTT. Based on the CDR3 plus reference TRBV7-2 and TRBJ2-2, the full variable domain is GAGVSQSPSNKVTEKGKDVELRCDPISGHTALYWYRQSLGQGLEFLIYFQGNSAPDKSGLPSDRFSAERTGGSVSTLTIQRTQQEDSAVYLCASSLPGDPGTGELFFGEGSRLTVL.

The V call is TRBV25-1, the J call TRBJ2-2; unclear D gene. The germline CDR1 and CDR2 sequences are MGHDK and SYGVNS. The CDR3 is 12 amino acids. Trimming cost V 4 bases and J 4 bases, with 4 bases left between them. CDR3 in DNA: TGTGCCAGCAGTGTTTCCACCGGGGAGCTGTTTTTT. Residues: CASSVSTGELFF.

V gene TRBV7-9 combines with J gene TRBJ1-6; D might be TRBD1 (6 bases). V shed 4 bases and J shed 1 base, with 11 bases lying between them. The CDR3 covers 16 residues. Germline V gene lookup returns CDR1 SEHNR and CDR2 FQNEAQ (reference sequence). The CDR3 protein is CASSSSRGSYNSPLHF. The CDR3 DNA reads as TGTGCCAGCAGCTCTTCCAGGGGATCCTATAATTCACCCCTCCACTTT.

This clone is termed medium-sized (0.01 to 0.1%). V usage is TRBV5-1 and J usage is TRBJ1-1; D is possibly TRBD1 (6 bases). CDR1 and CDR2 from the germline V gene are SGHRS and YFSETQ. The CDR3 has 16 amino acids. V was clipped by 0 bases and J by 0 bases, with 12 bases between them. The DNA of the CDR3 is TGCGCCAGCAGCTTGGAGGGGGGCAAGGTGAACACTGAAGCTTTCTTT. Protein product: CASSLEGGKVNTEAFF.

This clone came up once. The gene calls are TRBV12-5 and TRBJ2-1; no clear D gene. V was cut by 1 base and J by 9 bases, with 7 bases left in between. CDR1 and CDR2 (germline): LGHNT, FRNRAP. The CDR3 runs to 12 residues. In DNA form, the CDR3 reads TGTGCTAGTGGTTTGGGGGCCGGTGAGCAGTTCTTC. This sequence encodes CASGLGAGEQFF. The full variable domain, rest sourced from reference TRBV12-5 and TRBJ2-1, is DARVTQTPRHKVTEMGQEVTMRCQPILGHNTVFWYRQTMMQGLELLAYFRNRAPLDDSGMPKDRFSAEMPDATLATLKIQPSEPRDSAVYFCASGLGAGEQFFGPGTRLTVL.

V and J are TRBV10-2 and TRBJ2-5, with 10 bases fitting TRBD2. V was pared by 7 bases and J by 1 base, with 12 bases of the junction left unmatched. This CDR3 has 17 residues. Germline CDR1 and CDR2: WSHSY and SAAADI. CDR3 coding DNA: TGCGCCAGCACAACTAGCGGGACCCCACGTGGCCAAGAGACCCAGTACTTC. Its translation: CASTTSGTPRGQETQYF.

This clone was detected only a few times. The chain links TRBV19 to TRBJ2-1, with TRBD2 as a possible D gene (5 bases). The CDR3 covers 11 residues. The ends were cut back, 9 bases at V and 10 bases at J, with 13 bases in the middle. Germline V gene sequence: CDR1 LNHDA, CDR2 SQIVND (reference sequence). CDR3 region: CASANGIEQFF. The CDR3 DNA sequence: TGTGCCAGCGCAAACGGGATAGAGCAGTTCTTC.

CDR3 in DNA: TGCAGCGGGACCGGGACTAGCGACGTCTATGAGCAGTTCTTC. Its translation: CSGTGTSDVYEQFF. The V and J genes are TRBV29-1 and TRBJ2-1, with 10 bases that match TRBD2. This CDR3 comprises 14 residues. The junction had 11 bases not matched to a gene; V was cut back by 7 bases and J by 8 bases. Germline lookup yields CDR1 SQVTM and CDR2 ANQGSEA.

The V call is TRBV7-2, the J call TRBJ2-2; the D is unclear. Trimming took off 7 bases at V and 4 bases at J, with 13 bases between the two ends. The CDR3 consists of 14 residues. Germline CDR1 and CDR2: SGHTA and FQGNSA. The CDR3 sequence: CASNPVAITGELFF. For the CDR3, the DNA is TGTGCCAGCAACCCCGTGGCGATCACCGGGGAGCTGTTTTTT. Together with reference TRBV7-2 and TRBJ2-2, the CDR3 gives the full variable domain: GAGVSQSPSNKVTEKGKDVELRCDPISGHTALYWYRQSLGQGLEFLIYFQGNSAPDKSGLPSDRFSAERTGGSVSTLTIQRTQQEDSAVYLCASNPVAITGELFFGEGSRLTVL.

This chain connects TRBV29-1 to TRBJ2-7, with D possibly TRBD2 on 5 matching bases. The germline V and J ends were trimmed by 7 bases and 5 bases, with 12 bases remaining between them. CDR3 length: 11 amino acids. The germline V gene encodes CDR1 SQVTM and CDR2 ANQGSEA. The CDR3 is CSAHRGNEQYF. CDR3 bases: TGCAGCGCACACAGAGGGAACGAGCAGTACTTC.

This clone was observed a handful of times. The rearrangement links TRBV6-6 to TRBJ2-2; D is ambiguous. The germline V gene has CDR1 MNHNY and CDR2 SVGAGI (reference sequence). V was clipped by 8 bases and J by 2 bases, with 9 bases between them. The CDR3 has 13 amino acids. CDR3 bases: TGTGCCAGCCGGCAGAGTAACACCGGGGAGCTGTTTTTT. It is translated as CASRQSNTGELFF.

This clone was seen a few times. The V gene is TRBV7-2, the J gene TRBJ1-2; D is possibly TRBD1 (5 bases). Germline V gives CDR1 SGHTA, CDR2 FQGNSA. The V end lost 1 base, the J end lost 8 bases, and 11 bases lay between the germline ends. The CDR3 spans 13 residues. CDR3 amino acids: CASSLDRGIGYTF. CDR3 DNA sequence: TGTGCCAGCAGCTTAGACCGGGGGATCGGCTACACCTTC.

This rearrangement joins TRBV7-2 to TRBJ2-1; the D is unclear. V lost 6 bases and J 9 bases, leaving 12 bases between the germline ends. CDR1 is SGHTA, CDR2 FQGNSA, per germline. The CDR3 covers 12 residues. As DNA, the CDR3 is TGTGCCAGCAGTTCAGACTCGCGTGAGCAGTTCTTC. Its translation: CASSSDSREQFF.

Relative to its sample, this clone is large. The chain couples TRBV19 to TRBJ1-1, with a weak D call TRBD1 (6 bases). The CDR3 is made up of 13 amino acids. Germline CDR1 is LNHDA and CDR2 is SQIVND (reference sequence). V dropped 5 bases and J dropped 11 bases, with 18 bases sitting between them. The CDR3 nucleotides read TGTGCCAGTAGTCCATCAGGGGCGCAACCCGCTTTCTTT. Translated: CASSPSGAQPAFF.

Remarks on this clone: The sample has other DNA sequences that encode this CDR3 too. The CDR3 protein is CASSLQGATEAFF. The CDR3 nucleotides read TGTGCCAGCAGTTTACAGGGGGCCACTGAAGCTTTCTTT. The genes are TRBV6-6 and TRBJ1-1; 9 bases agree with TRBD1. The CDR3 runs 13 residues. Germline values: CDR1 MNHNY, CDR2 SVGAGI (reference sequence). The ends lost 4 bases at V and 4 bases at J; junction bases unmatched: 1.

The chain is built from TRBV10-2 and TRBJ2-6, with 11 bases matching TRBD1. The CDR3 consists of 17 residues. The J segment lost 5 bases and the V segment lost 7 bases, leaving 10 bases of the junction unmatched. Germline CDR1 reads WSHSY; CDR2 reads SAAADI. This CDR3 reads CASKPGTGGNRANVLTF. The CDR3 DNA reads TGCGCCAGCAAACCCGGGACAGGGGGGAACCGGGCCAACGTCCTGACTTTC.

In DNA form, the CDR3 reads TGTGCCAGCAATAACGGGGGGGCCGGGAAGACCCAGTACTTC. This gives the protein CASNNGGAGKTQYF. The genes are TRBV7-2 and TRBJ2-5; 8 nucleotides agree with TRBD2. The CDR3 is 14 amino acids. V gave up 7 bases and J gave up 6 bases; unmatched junction bases: 10. CDR1 is SGHTA, CDR2 FQGNSA, per germline. Looking up the rest from reference TRBV7-2 and TRBJ2-5 gives the full variable domain: GAGVSQSPSNKVTEKGKDVELRCDPISGHTALYWYRQSLGQGLEFLIYFQGNSAPDKSGLPSDRFSAERTGGSVSTLTIQRTQQEDSAVYLCASNNGGAGKTQYFGPGTRLLVL.

This rearrangement joins TRBV30 to TRBJ2-3; 7 bases are shared with TRBD2. From germline, CDR1 is GTSNPN and CDR2 SVGIG (reference sequence). The CDR3 sequence is 16 residues long. V shed 0 bases, J shed 5 bases, and the junction held 11 bases outside the gene matches. The CDR3 sequence: CAWSVGNGGFGDTQYF. The CDR3 bases are TGTGCCTGGAGTGTTGGGAACGGGGGGTTTGGAGATACGCAGTATTTT. The whole variable domain, remainder taken from reference TRBV30 and TRBJ2-3, is SQTIHQWPATLVQPVGSPLSLECTVEGTSNPNLYWYRQAAGRGLQLLFYSVGIGQISSEVPQNLSASRPQDRQFILSSKKLLLSDSGFYLCAWSVGNGGFGDTQYFGPGTRLTVL.

This chain uses TRBV30 with TRBJ2-1, with D perhaps matching TRBD1 or TRBD2 (6 bases each). The germline V gene encodes CDR1 GTSNPN and CDR2 SVGIG (reference sequence). Trimming cost V 3 bases and J 0 bases, with 15 bases left between them. The CDR3 loop spans 16 amino acids. Here the CDR3 reads CAWRGGQGGSYNEQFF. The CDR3 nucleotides are TGTGCCTGGAGAGGGGGGCAGGGTGGCTCCTACAATGAGCAGTTCTTC.

This clone is medium-sized within its sample. J is TRBJ1-2 and V is TRBV5-4, with 10 bases aligning to TRBD1. The V gene's germline CDR1 is SGHNT and CDR2 YYREEE (reference sequence). The CDR3 is 18 residues long. V lost 4 bases, J lost 4 bases, and 16 bases stayed unmatched. CDR3 sequence: CASSTESPLGQGGYGYTF. The CDR3 coding sequence is TGTGCCAGCAGCACGGAATCCCCTCTTGGACAGGGGGGCTATGGCTACACCTTC.

This chain links TRBV19 with TRBJ2-1, with 12 bases that match TRBD2. Unmatched junction bases numbered 8, after V lost 6 bases and J lost 8 bases. The CDR3 totals 15 residues. The V gene's germline CDR1 is LNHDA and CDR2 SQIVND (reference sequence). CDR3 sequence (DNA): TGTGCCAGTAGCCAGACTAGCGGGAGCTTGGATGAGCAGTTCTTC. This translates into CASSQTSGSLDEQFF.

The table lists this clone with a few counts. V gene TRBV19 combines with J gene TRBJ1-2, with 8 bases matching TRBD1. CDR1 LNHDA and CDR2 SQIVND come from the germline V gene (reference sequence). With V trimmed by 3 bases and J by 8 bases, 8 bases remained unmatched. The CDR3 is 14 residues long. CDR3 residues: CASSMGATGEGYTF. In DNA form, the CDR3 reads TGTGCCAGTAGTATGGGGGCGACAGGGGAGGGCTACACCTTC.

The chain recombines TRBV7-7 with TRBJ2-1, with 9 bases identical to TRBD2. V trimming: 6 bases; J trimming: 6 bases; junction bases outside the gene matches: 9. Germline V lookup: CDR1 SSHAT, CDR2 FNYEAQ (reference sequence). The CDR3 has 15 residues. As DNA, the CDR3 is TGTGCCAGCAGTCGTACCGGGACTAGCCGCAATGAGCAGTTCTTC. It translates to CASSRTGTSRNEQFF.

Concerning this clone: The sample contains more than one DNA sequence encoding this CDR3. The J gene is TRBJ2-3, the V gene TRBV5-1; the D gene is possibly TRBD2 (6 bases). V shed 1 base and J shed 3 bases, with 9 bases lying between them. The CDR3 sequence is 14 residues long. The germline V gene encodes CDR1 SGHRS and CDR2 YFSETQ. The CDR3 here is CASSLNLATDTQYF. The CDR3 bases are TGCGCCAGCAGCTTGAACCTAGCGACAGATACGCAGTATTTT.

The rearrangement joins TRBV6-6 to TRBJ1-1; D gene uncertain. The CDR3 has 15 amino acids. CDR1 and CDR2 from the germline V gene are MNHNY and SVGAGI (reference sequence). Trimming took off 6 bases at V and 1 base at J, with 15 bases between the two ends. The CDR3 protein is CASSPPWAPNTEAFF. In nucleotides, the CDR3 is TGTGCCAGCAGCCCACCTTGGGCGCCGAACACTGAAGCTTTCTTT.

Relative to its sample, this clone is medium-sized. V usage is TRBV19 and J usage is TRBJ2-7; the D is unclear. The CDR3 extends over 12 amino acids. Germline loops: CDR1 LNHDA, CDR2 SQIVND (reference sequence). The V gene lost 6 bases and the J gene lost 1 base, with 7 bases spanning the gap. This CDR3 is CASRGSSYEQYF. In DNA form, the CDR3 reads TGTGCCAGTAGGGGGTCTTCCTACGAGCAGTACTTC.

This clone is medium-sized in the sample. The chain carries TRBV6-1 and TRBJ2-1; D call uncertain. CDR1 MNHNS and CDR2 SASEGT come from the germline V gene. The CDR3 has 15 residues. V was cut by 3 bases and J by 5 bases, with 14 bases left in between. The CDR3 reads CASSESPTGHNEQFF. As DNA, the CDR3 is TGTGCCAGCAGTGAGTCCCCGACGGGCCACAATGAGCAGTTCTTC.

This chain uses TRBV10-1 with TRBJ2-5; D unclear. This CDR3 is 15 amino acids long. Trimming stripped 0 bases from V and 2 bases from J, with 10 bases between. Germline CDR1 and CDR2: WNHNN and SYGVQD (reference sequence). The DNA of the CDR3 is TGCGCCAGCAGTGAGTCGGGGAAGAGGCAAGAGACCCAGTACTTC. Protein: CASSESGKRQETQYF.

To note about this clone: Other DNA sequences from this sample encode an identical CDR3 as well. The chain is built from TRBV19 and TRBJ2-1, with 10 nucleotides matching TRBD2. Germline V gives CDR1 LNHDA, CDR2 SQIVND (reference sequence). V was pared by 2 bases and J by 4 bases, with 2 bases of the junction left unmatched. The CDR3 sequence is 15 residues long. In nucleotides, the CDR3 is TGTGCCAGTAGTATAACTAGCGGGGCTTACAATGAGCAGTTCTTC. This codes for CASSITSGAYNEQFF. The variable domain in full, completed from reference TRBV19 and TRBJ2-1, reads DGGITQSPKYLFRKEGQNVTLSCEQNLNHDAMYWYRQDPGQGLRLIYYSQIVNDFQKGDIAEGYSVSREKKESFPLTVTSAQKNPTAFYLCASSITSGAYNEQFFGPGTRLTVL.

J is TRBJ2-1 and V is TRBV6-5; D perhaps matches TRBD2 (5 bases). The CDR3 has 16 residues. The V gene lost 3 bases and the J gene lost 5 bases, with 17 bases spanning the gap. Germline lookup yields CDR1 MNHEY and CDR2 SVGAGI. The DNA for the CDR3 is TGTGCCAGCAGTTATTTTTCGGGAAGCGGCAACAATGAGCAGTTCTTC. This codes for CASSYFSGSGNNEQFF.

The J gene is TRBJ2-3, the V gene TRBV6-4, with 11 bases identical to TRBD2. The CDR3 sequence is 15 residues long. The V gene's germline CDR1 is MRHNA and CDR2 SNTAGT. The V gene end was trimmed by 6 bases and the J gene end by 1 base; junction bases not matched to a gene: 3. The CDR3: CASSLAGGGTDTQYF. The CDR3 DNA reads TGTGCCAGCAGCCTAGCGGGGGGAGGCACAGATACGCAGTATTTT.